Each of the 21 T cell receptor beta chains below was sequenced from the same sample in a study of cytomegalovirus exposure and HLA in healthy donors. PCR primers comprised 60 Vbeta and 13 Jbeta primers. Sequencing was performed with immunoSEQ multiplex PCR; in TCRdb, only in-frame clones are kept and a portion is missing. The data hold 120,000 to 150,000 clones, with 75% to 80% observed a single time. Input material: PBMCs. The receptors shown here come from a female donor in good health and CMV-seronegative.

A single count supports this clone. The chain couples TRBV6-1 to TRBJ1-6; 8 nucleotides line up with TRBD1. The ends lost 3 bases at V and 1 base at J; junction bases unmatched: 5. CDR1 and CDR2 from the germline V gene are MNHNS and SASEGT. CDR3 length: 17 residues. The CDR3 bases are TGTGCCAGCAGTGACCTCAGGGGGCGATCCTATAATTCACCCCTCCACTTT. The encoded protein is CASSDLRGRSYNSPLHF.

The rearrangement uses TRBV19 and TRBJ1-5; D may be TRBD1 (6 bases). Germline assignment: CDR1 LNHDA and CDR2 SQIVND (reference sequence). V was cut by 10 bases and J by 5 bases, with 27 bases left in between. CDR3 length equals 17 residues. CDR3 residues: CATRGNLGRGFDQPQHF. In DNA form, the CDR3 reads TGTGCCACCAGGGGCAACCTAGGGAGGGGGTTTGATCAGCCCCAGCATTTT.

The chain employs TRBV5-1 and TRBJ2-3, with 7 bases matching TRBD2. Per the germline V gene, CDR1 is SGHRS and CDR2 is YFSETQ. The J segment lost 0 bases and the V segment lost 4 bases, leaving 14 bases of the junction unmatched. The CDR3 is made up of 18 amino acids. CDR3 amino acids: CASSLRDYRRTSTDTQYF. CDR3 in DNA: TGCGCCAGCAGCCTCCGGGACTACAGAAGGACGAGCACAGATACGCAGTATTTT.

Only a few counts were recorded for this clone. The chain has TRBV10-1 and TRBJ1-1; 9 positions agree with TRBD1. The CDR3 sequence is 14 residues long. The V gene's germline CDR1 is WNHNN and CDR2 SYGVQD (reference sequence). The V segment lost 6 bases and the J segment 5 bases; nucleotides outside the gene matches: 7. CDR3 protein: CASSSTGGLTEAFF. CDR3 coding DNA: TGCGCCAGCAGCTCAACAGGGGGCTTGACTGAAGCTTTCTTT.

The chain is built from TRBV5-1 and TRBJ2-1; TRBD2 matches at 14 bases. The germline gives CDR1 SGHRS, CDR2 YFSETQ. Losses at the gene ends were 1 base for V and 16 bases for J; bases not matched to a gene: 7. This CDR3 is built from 14 residues. CDR3 region: CASSLWGLAGVPFF. The CDR3 bases are TGCGCCAGCAGCTTGTGGGGACTAGCGGGGGTTCCCTTCTTC.

Of note for this clone: A read error may produce the germline difference seen at one junction end. The J gene is TRBJ1-2, the V gene TRBV7-9; D remains ambiguous. Per germline, CDR1 SEHNR and CDR2 FQNEAQ (reference sequence). This CDR3 region has 13 residues. The CDR3 DNA reads TGTTCCAGCAGCTTATTATTACGCGATGGCTACACCTTC. It codes for CSSSLLLRDGYTF.

The chain couples TRBV10-2 to TRBJ2-5; D gene unclear. Germline lookup yields CDR1 WSHSY and CDR2 SAAADI. The V end was cut by 3 bases, the J end by 5 bases, with 19 bases between. This CDR3 is 16 amino acids long. In DNA form, the CDR3 reads TGCGCCAGCAGTGATTGGATTAAAGGAGAAAGGGAGACCCAGTACTTC. It is translated as CASSDWIKGERETQYF.

The chain has TRBV10-3 and TRBJ2-1; TRBD2 aligns across 8 bases. The CDR3 runs 16 residues. Germline trimming cut 6 bases from V and 6 bases from J; bases unmatched to any gene: 13. Per the germline V gene, CDR1 is ENHRY and CDR2 is SYGVKD. The CDR3 DNA sequence: TGTGCCATCAGCCCGGGGGGGGCGAGGATACCCAATGAGCAGTTCTTC. Its translation is CAISPGGARIPNEQFF.

This rearrangement joins TRBV7-2 to TRBJ1-3; TRBD1 is a possible D gene (5 bases). V was trimmed by 0 bases and J by 0 bases, leaving 15 bases between them. Germline V gene lookup returns CDR1 SGHTA and CDR2 FQGNSA. The CDR3 loop spans 18 amino acids. The CDR3 DNA reads as TGTGCCAGCAGCTTAGCGGGAGGGGTTGTGCCCTCTGGAAACACCATATATTTT. It encodes CASSLAGGVVPSGNTIYF.

The chain is built from TRBV5-1 and TRBJ2-5, with 10 positions matching TRBD2. Per germline, CDR1 SGHRS and CDR2 YFSETQ. The trim removed 3 bases at V and 5 bases at J, leaving 7 bases unmatched. There are 15 residues in the CDR3. The CDR3 is CASSSVAGGRETQYF. CDR3 sequence (DNA): TGCGCCAGCAGCTCTGTAGCGGGGGGTCGGGAGACCCAGTACTTC.

The V call is TRBV7-9, the J call TRBJ1-4, with a weak D call TRBD1 (5 bases). V was cut by 3 bases and J by 8 bases, with 13 bases left in between. Germline CDR1 and CDR2: SEHNR and FQNEAQ (reference sequence). The CDR3 extends over 14 amino acids. The chain's CDR3 is CASSFGQGYEKLFF. Here the CDR3 DNA reads TGTGCCAGCAGCTTTGGGCAGGGTTACGAAAAACTGTTTTTT.

The chain links TRBV19 to TRBJ2-3; 8 bases align to TRBD2. The junction had 7 bases not matched to a gene; V was cut back by 2 bases and J by 0 bases. The CDR3 has 17 amino acids. The V gene's germline CDR1 is LNHDA and CDR2 SQIVND (reference sequence). The CDR3 coding sequence is TGTGCCAGTAGTATATTCGGGACTAGTTATAGCACAGATACGCAGTATTTT. The encoded protein is CASSIFGTSYSTDTQYF.

Comment on this clone: One junction end disagrees with the germline gene, perhaps due to a read error. The rearrangement joins TRBV29-1 to TRBJ1-1; maybe TRBD1 (6 bases). The CDR3 has 13 amino acids. Germline CDR1 is SQVTM and CDR2 is ANQGSEA. The CDR3 coding sequence is TGCAGCGTCGAAGGACAGTTGAACACTGAAGCTTTCTTT. Translated: CSVEGQLNTEAFF.

About this clone itself: Sequence at one end of the junction differs from germline and may be a read error. The chain combines TRBV2 with TRBJ1-1, with D possibly matching TRBD1 (5 bases). The CDR3 length is 10 residues. CDR1 SNHLY and CDR2 FYNNEI come from the germline V gene. This CDR3 reads CASSGREGSF. Here the CDR3 DNA reads TGTGCCAGCAGTGGCAGGGAAGGTTCCTTT.

The gene calls are TRBV10-3 and TRBJ1-3, with 7 bases identical to TRBD1. Germline CDR1 and CDR2: ENHRY and SYGVKD. The CDR3 is 16 residues long. V shed 3 bases, J shed 0 bases, and the junction held 5 bases outside the gene matches. In nucleotides, the CDR3 is TGTGCCATCAGTGACCTGACAGGGAGCTCTGGAAACACCATATATTTT. Translation: CAISDLTGSSGNTIYF.

V gene TRBV4-1 combines with J gene TRBJ1-6; 9 bases align to TRBD1. The CDR3 runs to 16 residues. V shed 5 bases and J 0 bases; nucleotides not matched to a gene: 2. Germline V lookup: CDR1 MGHRA, CDR2 YSYEKL. CDR3: CASSIQGASYNSPLHF. The DNA for the CDR3 is TGCGCCAGCAGCATACAGGGGGCCTCCTATAATTCACCCCTCCACTTT.

There are a few counts of this clone. This chain uses TRBV5-1 with TRBJ1-3; tentatively, D is TRBD1 (6 bases). Trimming removed 5 bases from V and 0 bases from J, with 15 bases in between. Germline assignment: CDR1 SGHRS and CDR2 YFSETQ. CDR3 length: 16 amino acids. The CDR3 DNA is TGCGCCAGCAGACAGGACAGTTCCTACTCTGGAAACACCATATATTTT. Translated, it gives CASRQDSSYSGNTIYF.

The J gene is TRBJ1-1, the V gene TRBV18; unclear D gene. V was clipped by 2 bases and J by 3 bases, with 13 bases between them. Germline CDR1 and CDR2: KGHSH and LQKENI. CDR3 length: 15 residues. CDR3 region: CASSPSAKSDTEAFF. The DNA of the CDR3 is TGTGCCAGCTCACCATCCGCTAAGTCCGACACTGAAGCTTTCTTT.

V gene TRBV5-1 combines with J gene TRBJ1-6, with a tentative D call TRBD1 (6 bases). Trimming removed 4 bases at V and 7 bases at J, with 18 bases between. CDR3 length: 16 amino acids. Per the germline V gene, CDR1 is SGHRS and CDR2 is YFSETQ. The CDR3 here is CASSPGGNLLNSPLHF. CDR3 nucleotide sequence: TGCGCCAGCAGCCCGGGGGGCAACCTCCTAAATTCACCCCTCCACTTT.

V gene TRBV6-4 combines with J gene TRBJ2-1; TRBD2 matches 7 bases. The CDR3 contains 15 residues. From germline, CDR1 is MRHNA and CDR2 SNTAGT. V lost 5 bases, J lost 3 bases, and 7 bases stayed unmatched. CDR3: CASSPAGEDYNEQFF. CDR3 coding DNA: TGTGCCAGCAGTCCCGCGGGGGAGGACTACAATGAGCAGTTCTTC.

This clone was seen more than once but under ten times. V gene TRBV7-2 combines with J gene TRBJ2-1; no firm D call. Trimming pared 2 bases from V and 5 bases from J, leaving 13 bases between. Germline V CDR1 and CDR2: SGHTA, FQGNSA. The CDR3 sequence is 15 residues long. CDR3 amino acids: CASSLSWAFNNEQFF. The DNA for the CDR3 is TGTGCCAGCAGCTTAAGTTGGGCCTTTAACAATGAGCAGTTCTTC.